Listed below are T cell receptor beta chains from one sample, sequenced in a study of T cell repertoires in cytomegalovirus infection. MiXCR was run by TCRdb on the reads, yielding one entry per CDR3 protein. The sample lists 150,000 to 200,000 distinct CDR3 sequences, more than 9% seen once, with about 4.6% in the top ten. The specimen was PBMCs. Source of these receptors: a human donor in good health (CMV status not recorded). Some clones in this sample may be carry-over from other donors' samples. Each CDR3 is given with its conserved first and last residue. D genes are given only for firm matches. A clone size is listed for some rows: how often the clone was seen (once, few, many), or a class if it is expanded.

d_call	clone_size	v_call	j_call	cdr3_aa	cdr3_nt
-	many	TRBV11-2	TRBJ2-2	CASSFSGTVGELFF	TGTGCCAGCAGCTTTTCCGGGACCGTCGGGGAGCTGTTTTTT
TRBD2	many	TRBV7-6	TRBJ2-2	CASRKQGLAGTGELFF	TGTGCCAGCAGGAAGCAGGGACTAGCAGGCACCGGGGAGCTGTTTTTT
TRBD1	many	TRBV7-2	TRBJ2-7	CASSSQTGFYEQYF	TGTGCCAGCAGCTCGCAGACAGGGTTTTACGAGCAGTACTTC
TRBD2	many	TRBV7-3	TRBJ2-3	CASSTLAGRADTQYF	TGTGCCAGCAGCACACTAGCGGGGCGGGCAGATACGCAGTATTTT
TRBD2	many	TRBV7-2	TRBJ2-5	CASTTGGGAETQYF	TGTGCCAGCACCACCGGCGGGGGGGCCGAGACCCAGTACTTC
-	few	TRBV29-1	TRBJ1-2	CSVEDPTSLYGYTF	TGCAGCGTTGAAGATCCAACAAGTCTCTATGGCTACACCTTC
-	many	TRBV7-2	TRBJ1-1	CAYARGGKNTEAFF	TGTGCCTACGCTAGGGGGGGCAAGAACACTGAAGCTTTCTTT
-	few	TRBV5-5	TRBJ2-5	CASSLIRGAETQYF	TGTGCCAGCAGCTTAATCAGGGGCGCGGAGACCCAGTACTTC
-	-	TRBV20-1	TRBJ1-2	CSASVVKNYGYTF	TGCAGTGCTAGTGTAGTCAAGAATTATGGCTACACCTTC
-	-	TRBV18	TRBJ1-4	CASSLTDTPNEKLFF	TGTGCCAGCTCACTTACGGACACACCAAATGAAAAACTGTTTTTT
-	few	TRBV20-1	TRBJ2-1	CSAFRTRVVEQFF	TGCAGTGCTTTCCGGACGCGTGTAGTTGAGCAGTTCTTC
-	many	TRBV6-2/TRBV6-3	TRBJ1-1	CASSSYGQNTEAFF	TGTGCCAGCAGTTCCTATGGACAGAACACTGAAGCTTTCTTT
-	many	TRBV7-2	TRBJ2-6	CASNPSSGANVLTF	TGTGCCAGCAACCCCAGCTCTGGGGCCAACGTCCTGACTTTC
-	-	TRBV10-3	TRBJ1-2	CAISERGNYGYTF	TGTGCCATCAGTGAAAGGGGCAACTATGGCTACACCTTC
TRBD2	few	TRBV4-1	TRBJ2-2	CASSAGTSSQTGELFF	TGTGCCAGCAGTGCCGGGACTAGTAGCCAAACCGGGGAGCTGTTTTTT
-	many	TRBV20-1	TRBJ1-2	CSARDQGRTGLSGYTF	TGCAGTGCTAGAGATCAGGGCAGGACGGGTCTCAGTGGCTACACCTTC
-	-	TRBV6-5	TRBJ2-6	CASRPTGNGANVLTF	TGTGCCAGCAGACCAACAGGGAATGGGGCCAACGTCCTGACTTTC
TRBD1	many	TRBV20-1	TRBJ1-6	CSANPKGTGLSPLHF	TGCAGTGCTAACCCGAAAGGGACAGGTCTTTCACCCCTCCACTTT
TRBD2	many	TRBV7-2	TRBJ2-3	CASSRRTSTFTDTQYF	TGTGCCAGCAGCCGGAGGACTAGTACTTTCACAGATACGCAGTATTTT
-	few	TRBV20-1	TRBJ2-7	CSASVPSYEQYF	TGCAGTGCTAGCGTCCCCTCCTACGAGCAGTACTTC
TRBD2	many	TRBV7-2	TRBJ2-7	CASSFPLAGGEGEQYF	TGTGCCAGCAGCTTTCCGCTAGCGGGAGGGGAGGGCGAGCAGTACTTC
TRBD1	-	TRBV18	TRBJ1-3	CASSPQQTGSSGNTIYF	TGTGCCAGCTCACCGCAGCAGACAGGGAGCTCTGGAAACACCATATATTTT
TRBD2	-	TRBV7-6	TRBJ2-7	CASSLGLAGGPGEQYF	TGTGCCAGCAGCTTAGGCTTAGCGGGAGGGCCAGGCGAGCAGTACTTC
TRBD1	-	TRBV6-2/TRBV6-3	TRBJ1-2	CASRIGQGKGKDGYTF	TGTGCCAGCAGAATCGGACAGGGAAAGGGAAAGGATGGCTACACCTTC
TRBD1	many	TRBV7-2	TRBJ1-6	CASSLEGTETSPLHF	TGTGCCAGCAGCTTAGAGGGGACAGAGACTTCACCCCTCCACTTT
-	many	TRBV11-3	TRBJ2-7	CASSLDSYEQYF	TGTGCCAGCAGCTTGGACAGCTACGAGCAGTACTTC
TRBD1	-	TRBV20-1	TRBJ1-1	CSARKGQQLSEAFF	TGCAGTGCTAGGAAGGGACAGCAACTTTCTGAAGCTTTCTTT
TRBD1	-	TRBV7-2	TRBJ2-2	CASRDSRQGYTGELFF	TGTGCCAGCAGGGACAGTCGACAGGGATACACCGGGGAGCTGTTTTTT
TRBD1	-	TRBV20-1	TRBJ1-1	CSAGTGGTNTEAFF	TGCAGTGCTGGGACAGGGGGGACGAACACTGAAGCTTTCTTT
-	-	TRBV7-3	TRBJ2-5	CASSPAQDGETQYF	TGTGCCAGCAGCCCAGCCCAGGACGGAGAGACCCAGTACTTC
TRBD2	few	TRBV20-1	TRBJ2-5	CSAPRGTSIETQYF	TGCAGTGCTCCCAGGGGGACTAGCATCGAGACCCAGTACTTC
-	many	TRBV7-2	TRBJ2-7	CASRFRGTYEQYF	TGTGCCAGCCGGTTCCGGGGAACCTACGAGCAGTACTTC
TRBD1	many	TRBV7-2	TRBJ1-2	CASSSPTGGNYGYTF	TGTGCCAGCAGCTCGCCGACAGGGGGGAACTATGGCTACACCTTC
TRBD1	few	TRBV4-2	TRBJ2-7	CASSREDRGNYEQYF	TGTGCCAGCAGCCGTGAGGACAGGGGAAACTACGAGCAGTACTTC
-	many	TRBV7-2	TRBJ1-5	CASSPLTGSNQPQHF	TGTGCCAGCAGCCCCCTAACCGGGTCCAATCAGCCCCAGCATTTT
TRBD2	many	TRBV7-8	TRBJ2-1	CASSQRLAGDLMWGEQFF	TGTGCCAGCAGCCAAAGACTAGCGGGAGACCTCATGTGGGGTGAGCAGTTCTTC
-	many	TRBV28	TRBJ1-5	CASTQVGYSNQPQHF	TGTGCCAGCACCCAAGTGGGGTATAGCAATCAGCCCCAGCATTTT
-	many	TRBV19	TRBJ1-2	CASSIPRRGYTF	TGTGCCAGTAGTATTCCTAGACGTGGCTACACCTTC
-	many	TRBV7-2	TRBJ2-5	CASSTQAGMKTQYF	TGTGCCAGCAGCACCCAGGCCGGAATGAAGACCCAGTACTTC